This passage covers 5 T cell receptor beta chains from one sample sequenced in a study of blood T cell repertoires in COVID-19. Generated by immunoSEQ multiplex PCR, the TCRdb table keeps only in-frame clones and is missing some. The repertoire has 250,000 to 300,000 clones, 75% to 90% of them found once; the top ten carry around 5.8%. Sequencing used peripheral blood. The receptors originated from a woman aged 50 to 60 with COVID-19, enrolled during active disease.

This chain joins TRBV6-4 and TRBJ1-1; the D gene is possibly TRBD1 (5 bases). Per the germline V gene, CDR1 is MRHNA and CDR2 is SNTAGT. This CDR3 spans 15 amino acids. Trimming left V 0 bases short and J 4 bases short, with 12 bases between. In DNA, the CDR3 is TGTGCCAGCAGTGACTCGGGCAGGGTAGCCACTGAAGCTTTCTTT. Its protein is CASSDSGRVATEAFF.

This clone came up once. V and J are TRBV21-1 and TRBJ2-7; the table assigns TRBD2, which was not confirmed against the DNA. TRBV21-1 is a documented pseudogene. The CDR3 spans 17 residues. CDR3 loop: CASSKVGGSNFSYEQYF. The CDR3 region has the DNA TGTGCCAGCAGCAAAGTGGGCGGGAGCAACTTCTCCTACGAGCAGTACTTC.

This chain joins TRBV6-5 and TRBJ2-1; D not resolved. This CDR3 is built from 14 residues. Trimming removed 0 bases from V and 4 bases from J, with 7 bases in between. CDR1 is MNHEY, CDR2 SVGAGI, per germline. CDR3 nucleotides: TGTGCCAGCAGTTACTCGGCACAGTACAATGAGCAGTTCTTC. Translation gives CASSYSAQYNEQFF.

This sequence joins TRBV4-1 and TRBJ2-3; 12 bases are shared with TRBD2. V shed 2 bases, J shed 0 bases, and the junction held 6 bases outside the gene matches. The CDR3 runs 18 residues. CDR1 MGHRA and CDR2 YSYEKL come from the germline V gene. The CDR3 sequence is CASSQSTSGRRSTDTQYF. CDR3 nucleotide sequence: TGCGCCAGCAGCCAATCCACTAGCGGGAGGAGAAGCACAGATACGCAGTATTTT.

The CDR3 loop reads CASSVGRGRNYNEQFF. The CDR3 region has the DNA TGTGCCAGCAGCGTAGGGCGAGGGCGGAACTACAATGAGCAGTTCTTC. V usage is TRBV9 and J usage is TRBJ2-1; possible D gene TRBD2, 5 bases. CDR3 size: 16 residues. Germline CDR1 reads SGDLS; CDR2 reads YYNGEE. V was trimmed by 0 bases and J by 3 bases, leaving 13 bases between them.